This entry concerns a single T cell receptor (beta chain). TCRdb fed the reads into MiXCR, producing one record per CDR3 protein. The table records about 300,000 distinct CDR3 sequences, about 8.8% of them present only once. This entry is derived from a study of T cell repertoires in cytomegalovirus infection. Study context: Public signatures in TCR beta pointed to CMV infection and matching HLA type.

Looked up from germline, CDR1 is MDHEN and CDR2 is SYDVKM. This CDR3 comprises 15 residues. The V gene lost 3 bases and the J gene lost 1 base, with 7 bases spanning the gap. Sequencing input: PBMCs. The TCR originated in a human donor in good health (CMV status not recorded). Some clones in this sample may be carry-over from other donors' samples. This chain links TRBV28 with TRBJ2-6; D remains ambiguous. The CDR3: CASSLEKSGANVLTF. The CDR3 bases are TGTGCCAGCAGTTTGGAGAAGTCTGGGGCCAACGTCCTGACTTTC.